The 20 T cell receptor beta chains listed next were all sequenced from one sample in a study of T cell repertoires in ileal Crohn's disease. The repertoire was sequenced with immunoSEQ multiplex PCR; TCRdb's copy has only in-frame clones and lacks some. Of 6,000 to 8,500 clones listed, 75% to 85% are singletons. Source material: ileal tissue. All receptors derive from an adult with Crohn's disease.

The CDR3 loop is CASSTRDRAYRYGIEQYF. The DNA for the CDR3 is TGTGCCAGCAGCACCCGGGACAGGGCTTATCGCTACGGGATCGAGCAGTACTTC. This sequence joins TRBV11-2 and TRBJ2-7; 9 bases line up with TRBD1. This CDR3 contains 18 residues. V shed 5 bases and J 6 bases; nucleotides not matched to a gene: 20. From germline, CDR1 is SGHAT and CDR2 FQNNGV.

The rearrangement links TRBV6-1 to TRBJ1-2, with D tentatively TRBD1 (6 bases). V lost 7 bases and J lost 1, with 10 bases in between. The CDR3 has 13 amino acids. Looked up from germline, CDR1 is MNHNS and CDR2 is SASEGT. The CDR3 is CASTLQGNYGYTF. The DNA for the CDR3 is TGTGCCAGCACCTTACAGGGTAACTATGGCTACACCTTC.

A few counts support this clone. J is TRBJ2-1 and V is TRBV21-1; no check of the table's D call, TRBD2, against the DNA was made. TRBV21-1 counts as a pseudogene. CDR3 size: 19 residues. The DNA for the CDR3 is TGTGCCAGCAGCATCGAACTAGCGGTCCTCAGGGACGGTTACAATGAGCAGTTCTTC. This codes for CASSIELAVLRDGYNEQFF.

The chain joins TRBV4-1 to TRBJ2-3; TRBD2 matches 9 bases. The germline V gene encodes CDR1 MGHRA and CDR2 YSYEKL. This CDR3 has 16 amino acids. The trim removed 3 bases at V and 0 bases at J, leaving 4 bases unmatched. The CDR3 protein is CASSHTSGSSTDTQYF. In DNA, the CDR3 is TGCGCCAGCAGCCACACTAGCGGGTCTAGCACAGATACGCAGTATTTT.

V is TRBV6-6 and J is TRBJ1-6, with 7 bases lining up with TRBD1. The CDR3 runs to 13 residues. CDR1 MNHNY and CDR2 SVGAGI come from the germline V gene (reference sequence). Trimming at V came to 5 bases and at J to 6 bases, leaving 1 base not matched to a gene. This CDR3 reads CASSGTANSPLHF. The DNA for the CDR3 is TGTGCCAGCAGTGGGACAGCTAATTCACCCCTCCACTTT.

This rearrangement joins TRBV5-1 to TRBJ2-4; TRBD1 matches 8 bases. Trimming at V came to 2 bases and at J to 0 bases, leaving 4 bases not matched to a gene. CDR1 SGHRS and CDR2 YFSETQ come from the germline V gene. CDR3 length: 16 amino acids. The DNA for the CDR3 is TGCGCCAGCAGCTTCGGACAGGGTTTAGCCAAAAACATTCAGTACTTC. As protein: CASSFGQGLAKNIQYF.

This clone was picked up a small number of times. V is TRBV14 and J is TRBJ2-1; weak D call: TRBD2 (6 bases). The CDR3 is 14 amino acids. Trimming took 0 bases from V and 5 from J, leaving 8 bases between them. In germline, CDR1 is SGHDN, CDR2 FVKESK. The CDR3 nucleotides read TGTGCCAGCAGCCAAGAGGCGGGGAACAATGAGCAGTTCTTC. The encoded protein is CASSQEAGNNEQFF. The variable domain in full, completed from reference TRBV14 and TRBJ2-1, reads EAGVTQFPSHSVIEKGQTVTLRCDPISGHDNLYWYRRVMGKEIKFLLHFVKESKQDESGMPNNRFLAERTGGTYSTLKVQPAELEDSGVYFCASSQEAGNNEQFFGPGTRLTVL.

This sequence joins TRBV30 and TRBJ2-7; D gene unclear. The V gene lost 1 base and the J gene lost 5 bases, with 9 bases spanning the gap. The CDR3 has 12 amino acids. The germline CDR1 and CDR2 sequences are GTSNPN and SVGIG (reference sequence). In DNA form, the CDR3 reads TGTGCCTGGAGTGGGCAGGCCCACGAGCAGTACTTC. It specifies CAWSGQAHEQYF.

The chain couples TRBV30 to TRBJ1-1; tentatively, D is TRBD1 (6 bases). The CDR3 length is 14 residues. Germline CDR1 GTSNPN, CDR2 SVGIG (reference sequence). Trimming took off 0 bases at V and 5 bases at J, with 13 bases between the two ends. The CDR3 DNA is TGTGCCTGGAGTGTACCGCCAGGGGAAACTGAAGCTTTCTTT. It is translated as CAWSVPPGETEAFF.

V usage is TRBV5-1 and J usage is TRBJ2-1, with a tentative D call TRBD2 (6 bases). Germline V gene data show CDR1 as SGHRS and CDR2 as YFSETQ. This CDR3 is built from 13 residues. V was clipped by 0 bases and J by 9 bases, with 10 bases between them. The chain's CDR3 is CASSLASAGEQFF. DNA of the CDR3: TGCGCCAGCAGCTTGGCTAGCGCCGGTGAGCAGTTCTTC. The variable domain in full, with the rest retrieved from reference TRBV5-1 and TRBJ2-1, is KAGVTQTPRYLIKTRGQQVTLSCSPISGHRSVSWYQQTPGQGLQFLFEYFSETQRNKGNFPGRFSGRQFSNSRSEMNVSTLELGDSALYLCASSLASAGEQFFGPGTRLTVL.

V and J are TRBV25-1 and TRBJ2-7; TRBD2 is a possible D gene (6 bases). Germline loops: CDR1 MGHDK, CDR2 SYGVNS. This CDR3 is built from 14 residues. The V gene lost 2 bases and the J gene lost 3 bases, with 11 bases spanning the gap. CDR3 amino acids: CASSERGGFYEQYF. The CDR3 DNA sequence: TGTGCCAGCAGTGAAAGGGGAGGTTTCTACGAGCAGTACTTC.

This clone was seen a handful of times. The chain carries TRBV27 and TRBJ1-5; 9 positions match TRBD1. J gave up 4 bases and V 6 bases, and 4 bases lay outside the gene matches. The CDR3 spans 14 residues. Germline-derived CDR1 and CDR2 are MNHEY and SMNVEV (reference sequence). The CDR3 DNA follows: TGTGCCAGCAGGGAGACAGGGGGAAATCAGCCCCAGCATTTT. It specifies CASRETGGNQPQHF.

The chain combines TRBV25-1 with TRBJ2-7, with 7 bases aligning to TRBD1. The germline CDR1 and CDR2 sequences are MGHDK and SYGVNS. This CDR3 is 15 amino acids long. J lost 1 base, V lost 6 bases, and 9 bases had no gene match. The CDR3 spells CASSSGQRNSYEQYF. CDR3 nucleotides: TGTGCCAGCAGCTCGGGACAGCGAAATTCCTACGAGCAGTACTTC.

This clone has a handful of counts. The gene calls are TRBV11-3 and TRBJ1-1; perhaps TRBD1 as D (5 bases). The CDR3 runs to 14 residues. Trimming removed 5 bases from V and 1 base from J, with 11 bases in between. CDR1 is SGHNT, CDR2 YENEEA, per germline. The CDR3 DNA reads TGTGCCAGCAGCCCCGGGGGTTGGAACACTGAAGCTTTCTTT. Encoded protein: CASSPGGWNTEAFF.

This clone came up once. The chain carries TRBV5-1 and TRBJ2-2; D ambiguous. V was shortened by 1 base and J by 3 bases, with 10 bases between the two germline ends. Germline CDR1 reads SGHRS; CDR2 reads YFSETQ. There are 15 residues in the CDR3. The CDR3 sequence: CASSLLQSYTGELFF. The CDR3 bases are TGCGCCAGCAGCTTGTTACAGTCCTACACCGGGGAGCTGTTTTTT. Variable domain in full (rest from reference TRBV5-1 and TRBJ2-2): KAGVTQTPRYLIKTRGQQVTLSCSPISGHRSVSWYQQTPGQGLQFLFEYFSETQRNKGNFPGRFSGRQFSNSRSEMNVSTLELGDSALYLCASSLLQSYTGELFFGEGSRLTVL.

The rearrangement links TRBV18 to TRBJ1-1; D is perhaps TRBD1 (6 bases). This CDR3 has 13 residues. CDR1 KGHSH and CDR2 LQKENI come from the germline V gene. V lost 6 bases, J lost 2 bases, and 10 bases lay in between. DNA for the CDR3: TGTGCCAGCTCTCAGGGGTTTAACACTGAAGCTTTCTTT. Its translation: CASSQGFNTEAFF.

The chain links TRBV11-3 to TRBJ2-2, with D tentatively TRBD2 (5 bases). The CDR3 totals 15 residues. Trimming removed 3 bases from V and 0 bases from J, with 8 bases in between. Germline values: CDR1 SGHNT, CDR2 YENEEA. The CDR3 DNA follows: TGTGCCAGCAGCTTCCGGGGATCGAACACCGGGGAGCTGTTTTTT. Protein product: CASSFRGSNTGELFF. The full variable domain, its missing parts supplied by reference TRBV11-3 and TRBJ2-2, is EAGVVQSPRYKIIEKKQPVAFWCNPISGHNTLYWYLQNLGQGPELLIRYENEEAVDDSQLPKDRFSAERLKGVDSTLKIQPAELGDSAVYLCASSFRGSNTGELFFGEGSRLTVL.

Turning to this clone: At one end, the junction sequence differs from germline, possibly due to a read error. The chain has TRBV7-7 and TRBJ2-3; D is perhaps TRBD1 (6 bases). The CDR3 spans 13 residues. Germline values: CDR1 SSHAT, CDR2 FNYEAQ (reference sequence). CDR3 bases: TGTGCTAGCAGCACAGGGACCAGAGATACGCAGTATTTT. Its translation: CASSTGTRDTQYF.

CDR3 in DNA: TGCAGCGCAAAACAGGGGAGCTCTGGAAACACCATATATTTT. Amino acids: CSAKQGSSGNTIYF. The V call is TRBV29-1, the J call TRBJ1-3, with TRBD1 identical over 7 bases. Trimming cost V 7 bases and J 0 bases; bases outside gene matches: 6. The CDR3 is 14 amino acids. Germline lookup yields CDR1 SQVTM and CDR2 ANQGSEA.

V usage is TRBV30 and J usage is TRBJ1-2; D uncertain. CDR1 is GTSNPN, CDR2 SVGIG, per germline (reference sequence). This CDR3 region has 12 residues. Deletions cut 3 bases from V and 2 bases from J, with 7 bases between. The CDR3 DNA is TGTGCCTGGAGGAGGGCGAACTATGGCTACACCTTC. It is translated as CAWRRANYGYTF.